Following are 27 T cell receptor beta chains from one sample sequenced in a study of response to subunit inactivated influenza vaccine. TCRdb analysed the RT-PCR reads with MiXCR anew, one entry per CDR3 protein. The data hold 400,000 to 650,000 distinct CDR3 sequences, with approximately 7.7% observed a single time. This specimen was PBMCs from blood, taken around 25 months after vaccination. These receptors were taken from a man between 50 and 69 years old who received an inactivated influenza vaccine.

V is TRBV6-5 and J is TRBJ1-1; possibly TRBD1 for D (5 bases). Deletions cut 2 bases from V and 4 bases from J, with 11 bases between. The CDR3 length is 14 residues. Looked up from germline, CDR1 is MNHEY and CDR2 is SVGAGI. The CDR3 DNA is TGTGCCAGCAGTTACATTGGGGGTGCCACTGAAGCTTTCTTT. Protein product: CASSYIGGATEAFF.

This clonotype was recorded at least ten times. This chain links TRBV6-1 with TRBJ1-2; no definite D call. This CDR3 is 12 amino acids long. Germline-derived CDR1 and CDR2 are MNHNS and SASEGT. Trimming shortened V by 8 bases and J by 6 bases, and 13 bases separated the two germline ends. This chain's CDR3 is CASRFTRHGYTF. The DNA for the CDR3 is TGTGCCAGCCGCTTTACCCGACATGGCTACACCTTC.

The chain recombines TRBV10-3 with TRBJ2-1; D is uncertain. Germline CDR1 reads ENHRY; CDR2 reads SYGVKD. This CDR3 contains 13 residues. V was shortened by 4 bases and J by 6 bases, with 10 bases between the two germline ends. In nucleotides, the CDR3 is TGTGCCATCAGTGTAGGCAGCCCCAATGAGCAGTTCTTC. Translated: CAISVGSPNEQFF.

This clonotype was found many times. J is TRBJ2-1 and V is TRBV15, with D possibly matching TRBD2 (6 bases). The V end lost 0 bases, the J end lost 3 bases, and 9 bases lay between the germline ends. Germline-derived CDR1 and CDR2 are LNHNV and YYDKDF (reference sequence). There are 15 residues in the CDR3. The CDR3 loop is CATSRETRSYNEQFF. CDR3 DNA: TGTGCCACCAGCAGAGAGACTAGGAGCTACAATGAGCAGTTCTTC.

The chain links TRBV6-5 to TRBJ2-2; perhaps TRBD1 as D (5 bases). CDR3 size: 15 residues. Germline lookup yields CDR1 MNHEY and CDR2 SVGAGI. V gave up 2 bases and J gave up 6 bases, with 13 bases separating them. CDR3 DNA: TGTGCCAGCAGTTACGTGGGCAGGGTATCCGGGGAGCTGTTTTTT. Translating gives CASSYVGRVSGELFF.

This clonotype has a handful of counts. The chain has TRBV6-1 and TRBJ1-3; D may be TRBD1 (6 bases). Germline V lookup: CDR1 MNHNS, CDR2 SASEGT. This CDR3 contains 15 residues. V shed 6 bases and J shed 4 bases, with 16 bases lying between them. The CDR3 bases are TGTGCCAGCAGGAGGGGGGTCATGATAGGAAACACCATATATTTT. The encoded protein is CASRRGVMIGNTIYF.

This clonotype was observed many times. The chain uses TRBV6-4 and TRBJ2-4; the D is unclear. The CDR3 totals 15 residues. Trimming left V 2 bases short and J 2 bases short, with 10 bases between. CDR1 and CDR2 (germline): MRHNA, SNTAGT. CDR3 DNA: TGTGCCAGCAGTGACCTGGTGCGGCCCAAAAACATTCAGTACTTC. Protein sequence: CASSDLVRPKNIQYF.

The sample holds many counts of this clonotype. This rearrangement joins TRBV10-2 to TRBJ1-5; TRBD1 aligns across 7 bases. This CDR3 spans 15 amino acids. V lost 2 bases, J lost 3 bases, and 4 bases stayed unmatched. Germline V lookup: CDR1 WSHSY, CDR2 SAAADI. CDR3: CASSEGDRVNQPQHF. The CDR3 nucleotides are TGCGCCAGCAGTGAGGGGGACAGAGTCAATCAGCCCCAGCATTTT.

This clonotype has ten or more counts. Here the CDR3 DNA reads TGTGCCAGCAGCCAGTTACAGCCGAACACTGAAGCTTTCTTT. Translation: CASSQLQPNTEAFF. The genes are TRBV3-1 and TRBJ1-1; D is undetermined. CDR1 is LGHDT, CDR2 YNNKEL, per germline (reference sequence). V was pared by 3 bases and J by 1 base, with 9 bases between. The CDR3 runs to 14 residues.

In its sample, this clonotype was seen many times. The chain employs TRBV20-1 and TRBJ1-2; 11 bases match TRBD1. The CDR3 has 14 residues. Trimming at V came to 3 bases and at J to 7 bases, leaving 7 bases not matched to a gene. CDR1 and CDR2 (germline): DFQATT, SNEGSKA (reference sequence). CDR3 nucleotides: TGCAGTGCTAGCCCGGGACAGGGGGTTACTGGCTACACCTTC. Residues: CSASPGQGVTGYTF.

This clonotype has only a few counts. The J gene is TRBJ2-1, the V gene TRBV11-2, with TRBD2 identical over 14 bases. The V gene end was trimmed by 4 bases and the J gene end by 7 bases; junction bases not matched to a gene: 3. CDR3 size: 15 residues. Germline V gene sequence: CDR1 SGHAT, CDR2 FQNNGV. CDR3 sequence reads: CASSWGLAGVNEQFF. The CDR3, as DNA: TGTGCCAGCAGCTGGGGACTAGCGGGAGTGAATGAGCAGTTCTTC. The full variable domain, its missing parts supplied by reference TRBV11-2 and TRBJ2-1, is EAGVAQSPRYKIIEKRQSVAFWCNPISGHATLYWYQQILGQGPKLLIQFQNNGVVDDSQLPKDRFSAERLKGVDSTLKIQPAKLEDSAVYLCASSWGLAGVNEQFFGPGTRLTVL.

This clonotype was detected many times. The chain carries TRBV12-3 or TRBV12-4 and TRBJ2-1; D possibly corresponds to TRBD2 (6 bases). This CDR3 comprises 12 residues. The germline V and J ends were trimmed by 3 bases and 8 bases, with 8 bases remaining between them. Here the CDR3 DNA reads TGTGCCAGCAGTTTGCGGGGCTATGAGCAGTTCTTC. It specifies CASSLRGYEQFF.

The chain is built from TRBV19 and TRBJ2-5; 11 nucleotides align to TRBD1. The CDR3 runs 15 residues. Germline V gives CDR1 LNHDA, CDR2 SQIVND (reference sequence). The V and J ends lost 5 bases and 4 bases, in that order; junction bases with no gene match: 6. The CDR3, as DNA: TGTGCCAGTAGTTCACCGGGACAGGGGGGAGAGACCCAGTACTTC. Translated, it gives CASSSPGQGGETQYF.

This rearrangement joins TRBV4-2 to TRBJ1-1; D is undetermined. Trimming stripped 5 bases from V and 1 base from J, with 17 bases between. Germline V lookup: CDR1 LGHNA, CDR2 YNFKEQ. The CDR3 covers 16 residues. CDR3 bases: TGTGCCAGCAGCTCGACCCGTACCACACCGAACACTGAAGCTTTCTTT. Protein: CASSSTRTTPNTEAFF.

This chain uses TRBV7-6 with TRBJ1-4, with D possibly TRBD1 on 5 matching bases. Trimming cost V 5 bases and J 3 bases, with 13 bases left between them. The CDR3 contains 15 residues. Germline assignment: CDR1 SGHVS and CDR2 FNYEAQ. CDR3 loop: CASSRDSLPNEKLFF. The CDR3 coding sequence is TGTGCCAGCAGCCGCGACAGTCTGCCTAATGAAAAACTGTTTTTT.

The rearrangement joins TRBV9 to TRBJ2-1; D tentatively fits TRBD1 or TRBD2 (5 bases each). The germline V gene has CDR1 SGDLS and CDR2 YYNGEE. V was cut by 5 bases and J by 5 bases, with 29 bases left in between. The length of the CDR3 is 19 residues. The CDR3 loop reads CASRRGVPGSRSRHNEQFF. CDR3 in DNA: TGTGCCAGCAGGAGAGGGGTTCCAGGAAGTCGCTCACGACACAATGAGCAGTTCTTC.

This clonotype has more than one count but fewer than ten. The rearrangement links TRBV6-1 to TRBJ2-3, with D uncertain. The CDR3 runs to 13 residues. The V end lost 1 base, the J end lost 7 bases, and 9 bases lay between the germline ends. CDR1 and CDR2 (germline): MNHNS, SASEGT. The CDR3 region is CASSEERGYTQYF. The CDR3 DNA reads TGTGCCAGCAGTGAAGAACGTGGTTATACGCAGTATTTT.

This clonotype appeared many times. The chain couples TRBV28 to TRBJ1-2, with D uncertain. Germline CDR1 reads MDHEN; CDR2 reads SYDVKM. This CDR3 region has 11 residues. The V and J ends lost 6 bases and 8 bases respectively, with 10 bases between them. CDR3 in DNA: TGTGCCAGCAGCCCTACCGGGGGCTACACCTTC. This sequence encodes CASSPTGGYTF.

The sample holds many counts of this clonotype. The J gene is TRBJ2-1, the V gene TRBV24-1; D may be TRBD2 (6 bases). Germline-derived CDR1 and CDR2 are KGHDR and SFDVKD. The CDR3 is 14 amino acids. Deletions cut 9 bases from V and 7 bases from J, with 18 bases between. The CDR3 DNA reads as TGTGCCACCTCCGGGAGTCCGCCGTGGAATGAGCAGTTCTTC. Protein sequence: CATSGSPPWNEQFF.

The chain couples TRBV4-2 to TRBJ2-7; TRBD1 is a possible D gene (6 bases). The germline gives CDR1 LGHNA, CDR2 YNFKEQ. Trimming cost V 0 bases and J 4 bases, with 13 bases left between them. The CDR3 runs 15 residues. The CDR3 spells CASSQDVTRGYEQYF. The CDR3 region has the DNA TGTGCCAGCAGCCAAGATGTGACCAGGGGTTACGAGCAGTACTTC.

This clonotype has more than one count but fewer than ten. This chain uses TRBV12-3 or TRBV12-4 with TRBJ2-1, with unresolved D. V lost 8 bases, J lost 9 bases, and 20 bases lay in between. The CDR3 has 14 residues. The CDR3 protein is CASGNSNAVGEQFF. The CDR3 nucleotides read TGTGCCAGCGGGAACTCGAACGCGGTAGGTGAGCAGTTCTTC.

This clonotype was detected many times. CDR3 region: CSARDPSPGRNTEAFF. The DNA for the CDR3 is TGCAGTGCTAGAGATCCTTCGCCGGGACGAAACACTGAAGCTTTCTTT. The chain combines TRBV20-1 with TRBJ1-1, with D possibly TRBD1 on 5 matching bases. The germline V and J ends were trimmed by 0 bases and 2 bases, with 16 bases remaining between them. The CDR3 is made up of 16 amino acids. Germline CDR1 and CDR2: DFQATT and SNEGSKA (reference sequence).

The V gene is TRBV6-1, the J gene TRBJ2-6; TRBD1 agrees at 8 bases. The CDR3 spans 15 residues. Germline CDR1 MNHNS, CDR2 SASEGT. After removal of 8 bases from V and 0 bases from J, the junction contained 3 bases not matched to a gene. CDR3 in amino acids: CASGTGDSGANVLTF. CDR3 nucleotide sequence: TGTGCCAGCGGGACAGGAGACTCTGGGGCCAACGTCCTGACTTTC.

J is TRBJ2-7 and V is TRBV28, with 11 nucleotides matching TRBD2. V gave up 3 bases and J gave up 4 bases; unmatched junction bases: 11. The CDR3 is 17 amino acids. Per the germline V gene, CDR1 is MDHEN and CDR2 is SYDVKM. The CDR3 region is CASSLLAGTSGLYEQYF. The DNA for the CDR3 is TGTGCCAGCAGTTTGCTCGCCGGGACTAGCGGATTATACGAGCAGTACTTC.

In this sample, this clonotype turned up many times. The junction differs from germline at one of its ends, possibly a read error. The chain is built from TRBV7-7 and TRBJ1-4, with D unresolved. The CDR3 consists of 13 residues. CDR1 SSHAT and CDR2 FNYEAQ come from the germline V gene (reference sequence). In nucleotides, the CDR3 is TGTGCTAGCAGCTTGAGTACTAATGAAAAACTGTTTTTT. It codes for CASSLSTNEKLFF.

This clonotype was detected only a few times. The chain joins TRBV11-2 to TRBJ1-2; 9 bases align to TRBD1. CDR3 length: 17 residues. V dropped 4 bases and J dropped 0; count of bases not matched to a gene: 9. From germline, CDR1 is SGHAT and CDR2 FQNNGV. The CDR3 DNA reads as TGTGCCAGCAGCTCATCCGGGACAGGGATAGCTAACTATGGCTACACCTTC. This encodes CASSSSGTGIANYGYTF.

The sample holds a few counts of this clonotype. The chain combines TRBV20-1 with TRBJ2-5, with D maybe TRBD2 (5 bases). The CDR3 covers 11 residues. V was shortened by 5 bases and J by 5 bases, with 9 bases between the two germline ends. Germline assignment: CDR1 DFQATT and CDR2 SNEGSKA (reference sequence). The CDR3 region is CSAVPGETQYF. The CDR3 coding sequence is TGCAGTGCTGTCCCGGGGGAGACCCAGTACTTC.